The sample holds a few counts of the clone carrying this T cell receptor beta chain. Antigen specificity is unknown. This entry comes from a study of vaccination and CD4 T cells after COVID-19. In the study overall: Overlapping SARS-CoV-2, HCoV-NL63, HCoV-OC43 and HCoV-229E spike peptides stimulated the cells. Each of the control cultures got a CEFX pool, an HIV-1 Nef pool, or no peptide.

The treatment here: roughly ten-day PBMC culture with coronavirus spike peptide pools or control peptides (ViraFEST assay). The Oncomine TCR Beta short-read assay sequenced DNA from cultured CD4+ T cells. From the PCR reads, TCRdb called clonotypes with MiXCR, one entry per CDR3 protein. This table holds tens of thousands of distinct CDR3 sequences, roughly 44% found once. The V end was cut by 6 bases, the J end by 1 base, with 18 bases between. CDR3 length: 16 residues. CDR1 and CDR2 from the germline V gene are SNHLY and FYNNEI. The study's findings and limits: The median proportion of reactive clones detected only post-vaccination in convalescent patients was 75% to 90%.

The TCR comes from a human donor who received a COVID-19 vaccine. J is TRBJ2-5 and V is TRBV2; no firm D call. The source was CD4+ T cells from blood, cultured in vitro, collected before SARS-CoV-2 vaccination. CDR3 loop: CASSAQVAYPQETQYF. The CDR3 DNA follows: TGTGCCAGCAGCGCGCAGGTAGCCTACCCCCAAGAGACCCAGTACTTC.